Detailed here is one TCR beta chain. Its antigen is unknown. Using its own MiXCR run on the RT-PCR reads, TCRdb lists one record per CDR3 protein. This sample has about 580,000 distinct CDR3 sequences, with around 15% found just once. This CDR3 comprises 14 residues. Germline CDR1 is DFQATT and CDR2 is SNEGSKA (reference sequence). This entry comes from a study of response to subunit inactivated influenza vaccine. The study, taken as a whole, reports: The authors suggested that few new T cells are recruited per seasonal influenza vaccination.

This receptor was taken from a middle-aged man who received an inactivated influenza vaccine. Specimen: PBMCs from blood, collected 11 to 12 days after vaccination. The rearrangement uses TRBV20-1 and TRBJ1-2; 11 positions match TRBD1. In DNA form, the CDR3 reads TGCACAGCCGGGACAGGGGGGAGTTACTATGGCTACACCTTC. It specifies CTAGTGGSYYGYTF.